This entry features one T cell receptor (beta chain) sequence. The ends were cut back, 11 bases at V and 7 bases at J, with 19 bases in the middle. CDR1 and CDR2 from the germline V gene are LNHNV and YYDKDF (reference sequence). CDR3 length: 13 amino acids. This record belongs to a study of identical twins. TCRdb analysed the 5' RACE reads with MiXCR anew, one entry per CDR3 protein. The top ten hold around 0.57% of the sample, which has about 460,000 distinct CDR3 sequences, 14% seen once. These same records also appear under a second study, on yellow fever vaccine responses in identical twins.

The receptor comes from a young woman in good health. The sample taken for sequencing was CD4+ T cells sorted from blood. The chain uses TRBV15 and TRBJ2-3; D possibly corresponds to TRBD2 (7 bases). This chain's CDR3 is CAPPVGGGNTQYF. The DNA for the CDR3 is TGTGCCCCGCCGGTTGGCGGGGGCAATACGCAGTATTTT.